The next 26 T cell receptor beta chains were all read from a single sample in a study of cytomegalovirus exposure and HLA in healthy donors. The PCR was carried out with 60 Vbeta primers and 13 Jbeta primers. The table came from immunoSEQ multiplex PCR; TCRdb's copy has only in-frame clones and leaves some out. Of about 83,000 clones in the sample, 65% to 75% are singletons; the top ten hold roughly 4.2%. The sequenced sample consisted of PBMCs. The source of these receptors is a man in his sixties in good health and CMV-seronegative.

The genes are TRBV7-2 and TRBJ2-1; 10 nucleotides line up with TRBD2. The J segment lost 6 bases and the V segment lost 5 bases, leaving 13 bases of the junction unmatched. There are 17 residues in the CDR3. The germline V gene encodes CDR1 SGHTA and CDR2 FQGNSA. CDR3 DNA: TGTGCCAGCAGCCGCCCCCTAAGCGGGGGGGGAGGCAATGAGCAGTTCTTC. This translates into CASSRPLSGGGGNEQFF.

The rearrangement links TRBV5-4 to TRBJ1-2; TRBD1 matches 9 bases. This CDR3 region has 14 residues. V shed 4 bases and J 5 bases; nucleotides not matched to a gene: 6. Per germline, CDR1 SGHNT and CDR2 YYREEE (reference sequence). The CDR3 loop is CASSGRDRVYGYTF. In DNA, the CDR3 is TGTGCCAGCAGCGGCCGGGACAGGGTATATGGCTACACCTTC.

The chain carries TRBV6-1 and TRBJ2-3; possibly TRBD2 for D (6 bases). This CDR3 contains 11 residues. Germline V CDR1 and CDR2: MNHNS, SASEGT. The V end was cut by 7 bases, the J end by 6 bases, with 8 bases between. CDR3 coding DNA: TGTGCCAGCACAGGGAGGGATACGCAGTATTTT. This gives the protein CASTGRDTQYF.

This chain connects TRBV6-6 to TRBJ2-7; 8 bases align to TRBD1. The germline V gene encodes CDR1 MNHNY and CDR2 SVGAGI (reference sequence). The CDR3 sequence is 14 residues long. With 6 bases clipped from V and 0 bases from J, the junction kept 4 bases outside the gene matches. The CDR3 region has the DNA TGTGCCAGCAGGGACAGGGTCACCTCCTACGAGCAGTACTTC. Its protein product is CASRDRVTSYEQYF.

This clone was seen more than once but under ten times. This sequence joins TRBV2 and TRBJ2-7; tentative D call: TRBD2 (6 bases). The V gene lost 4 bases and the J gene lost 9 bases, with 19 bases spanning the gap. The CDR3 runs to 14 residues. Germline loops: CDR1 SNHLY, CDR2 FYNNEI. CDR3 sequence: CASSADGLNFGQYF. The CDR3 DNA reads as TGTGCCAGCAGTGCCGACGGACTAAACTTCGGGCAGTACTTC. The whole variable domain, filled in from reference TRBV2 and TRBJ2-7, reads EPEVTQTPSHQVTQMGQEVILRCVPISNHLYFYWYRQILGQKVEFLVSFYNNEISEKSEIFDDQFSVERPDGSNFTLKIRSTKLEDSAMYFCASSADGLNFGQYFGPGTRLTVT.

The gene calls are TRBV27 and TRBJ1-6; D gene uncertain. Germline values: CDR1 MNHEY, CDR2 SMNVEV (reference sequence). CDR3 size: 17 residues. Trimming took 3 bases from V and 9 from J, leaving 21 bases between them. In nucleotides, the CDR3 is TGTGCCAGCAGTTTCGCCCCGGGTTTCCTTAAGCGTTCACCCCTCCACTTT. It encodes CASSFAPGFLKRSPLHF.

V and J are TRBV10-3 and TRBJ1-3; D possibly corresponds to TRBD1 (5 bases). Germline V CDR1 and CDR2: ENHRY, SYGVKD. The CDR3 is 14 amino acids. V was clipped by 4 bases and J by 1 base, with 8 bases between them. This CDR3 is CAISAGDSGNTIYF. The CDR3 DNA reads as TGTGCCATCAGTGCGGGGGATTCTGGAAACACCATATATTTT.

This clone came up once. V usage is TRBV10-1 and J usage is TRBJ2-7; D is uncertain. The V and J ends lost 2 bases and 7 bases respectively, with 12 bases between them. The CDR3 totals 13 residues. The V gene's germline CDR1 is WNHNN and CDR2 SYGVQD (reference sequence). This chain's CDR3 is CASSEAVTGEQYF. In DNA, the CDR3 is TGCGCCAGCAGTGAGGCCGTGACCGGGGAGCAGTACTTC.

The genes are TRBV5-1 and TRBJ1-4; TRBD1 agrees at 9 bases. Germline V gene sequence: CDR1 SGHRS, CDR2 YFSETQ. Unmatched junction bases numbered 7, after V lost 0 bases and J lost 4 bases. The CDR3 contains 17 residues. DNA of the CDR3: TGCGCCAGCAGCTTGGCCGGGACAGGGCGGATTAATGAAAAACTGTTTTTT. It specifies CASSLAGTGRINEKLFF.

Regarding this clone: Other nucleotide sequences in the sample specify the same CDR3. The rearrangement joins TRBV10-3 to TRBJ2-3; TRBD2 matches 9 bases. Unmatched junction bases numbered 15, after V lost 11 bases and J lost 6 bases. CDR1 is ENHRY and CDR2 is SYGVKD in the germline V gene. This CDR3 has 15 amino acids. CDR3 coding DNA: TGTGCCCAGGGTGTGGGTGCGGGGGGGCCCGATACGCAGTATTTT. As protein: CAQGVGAGGPDTQYF.

The J gene is TRBJ2-1, the V gene TRBV19, with D possibly being TRBD2 (5 bases). V was shortened by 4 bases and J by 6 bases, with 10 bases between the two germline ends. The CDR3 is made up of 13 amino acids. CDR1 LNHDA and CDR2 SQIVND come from the germline V gene (reference sequence). CDR3 nucleotide sequence: TGTGCCAGTAGTAAGTCCGAGGGCAATGAGCAGTTCTTC. Its protein product is CASSKSEGNEQFF.

J is TRBJ1-5 and V is TRBV6-5; 7 bases agree with TRBD1. V lost 5 bases, J lost 4 bases, and 5 bases stayed unmatched. Germline V CDR1 and CDR2: MNHEY, SVGAGI. The CDR3 has 14 residues. The CDR3 nucleotides are TGTGCCAGCAGTAGTGGACAGGTAAATCAGCCCCAGCATTTT. Translated: CASSSGQVNQPQHF.

The J gene is TRBJ1-1, the V gene TRBV19, with D perhaps matching TRBD1 (5 bases). The germline V gene has CDR1 LNHDA and CDR2 SQIVND (reference sequence). The CDR3 loop spans 15 amino acids. V shed 7 bases and J shed 5 bases, with 20 bases lying between them. CDR3 protein: CASKKTGDRGTEAFF. As DNA, the CDR3 is TGTGCCAGTAAGAAGACGGGGGACCGGGGAACTGAAGCTTTCTTT.

The CDR3, as DNA: TGTGCCAGCAGCTTGGGACAGGGGGCGGTTGAGCAGTACTTC. It translates to CASSLGQGAVEQYF. The chain recombines TRBV7-8 with TRBJ2-7; TRBD1 aligns across 12 bases. The CDR3 spans 14 residues. Germline values: CDR1 SGHVS, CDR2 FQNEAQ. Trimming took 3 bases from V and 7 from J; bases not matched to a gene: 4. The full variable domain, completed using reference TRBV7-8 and TRBJ2-7, is GAGVSQSPRYKVAKRGQDVALRCDPISGHVSLFWYQQALGQGPEFLTYFQNEAQLDKSGLPSDRFFAERPEGSVSTLKIQRTQQEDSAVYLCASSLGQGAVEQYFGPGTRLTVT.

The J gene is TRBJ1-1, the V gene TRBV6-5; 10 bases agree with TRBD1. V dropped 8 bases and J dropped 1; count of bases not matched to a gene: 4. CDR1 MNHEY and CDR2 SVGAGI come from the germline V gene. The CDR3 length is 14 residues. The CDR3 nucleotides are TGTGCCAGCCGGACAGGGGGGGGGAACACTGAAGCTTTCTTT. Its translation: CASRTGGGNTEAFF.

This clone was seen a handful of times. This chain links TRBV5-1 with TRBJ1-1, with TRBD1 as a possible D gene (5 bases). In germline, CDR1 is SGHRS, CDR2 YFSETQ. CDR3 length equals 12 residues. Trimming pared 7 bases from V and 3 bases from J, leaving 10 bases between. CDR3 amino acids: CASGAGDTEAFF. The CDR3 nucleotides are TGCGCCAGCGGGGCGGGGGACACTGAAGCTTTCTTT.

The rearrangement uses TRBV5-1 and TRBJ2-3, with 10 bases fitting TRBD1. The CDR3 length is 15 residues. Germline V gene data show CDR1 as SGHRS and CDR2 as YFSETQ. J lost 4 bases, V lost 4 bases, and 6 bases had no gene match. The CDR3 DNA reads TGCGCCAGCAGCCCCGGGACAGGGGTGGCAGATACGCAGTATTTT. It specifies CASSPGTGVADTQYF. Drawing the rest from reference TRBV5-1 and TRBJ2-3, the complete variable domain is KAGVTQTPRYLIKTRGQQVTLSCSPISGHRSVSWYQQTPGQGLQFLFEYFSETQRNKGNFPGRFSGRQFSNSRSEMNVSTLELGDSALYLCASSPGTGVADTQYFGPGTRLTVL.

J is TRBJ2-7 and V is TRBV5-1; D is undetermined. V was trimmed by 1 base and J by 3 bases, leaving 11 bases between them. The CDR3 loop spans 14 amino acids. Germline V gene lookup returns CDR1 SGHRS and CDR2 YFSETQ. The CDR3 sequence: CASSLRTRDYEQYF. CDR3 nucleotides: TGCGCCAGCAGCTTGAGAACTCGAGACTACGAGCAGTACTTC.

By its share, this clone is medium-sized. J is TRBJ2-1 and V is TRBV18, with TRBD2 identical over 9 bases. The CDR3 totals 19 residues. V was clipped by 4 bases and J by 3 bases; unmatched bases: 16. Germline CDR1 and CDR2: KGHSH and LQKENI. CDR3 bases: TGTGCCAGCTCACGATTCCCTCCCTCTAGCGGGGTAAACTACAATGAGCAGTTCTTC. Translation: CASSRFPPSSGVNYNEQFF. Variable domain in full (rest from reference TRBV18 and TRBJ2-1): NAGVMQNPRHLVRRRGQEARLRCSPMKGHSHVYWYRQLPEEGLKFMVYLQKENIIDESGMPKERFSAEFPKEGPSILRIQQVVRGDSAAYFCASSRFPPSSGVNYNEQFFGPGTRLTVL.

The J gene is TRBJ1-5, the V gene TRBV27; maybe TRBD1 (5 bases). The CDR3 is 15 amino acids. Per the germline V gene, CDR1 is MNHEY and CDR2 is SMNVEV (reference sequence). Trimming removed 5 bases at V and 9 bases at J, with 20 bases between. CDR3 residues: CASSLRTTGQGPQHF. The CDR3 DNA follows: TGTGCCAGCAGTCTCCGGACAACAGGCCAGGGGCCCCAGCATTTT.

The chain combines TRBV11-2 with TRBJ1-2; no clear D gene. CDR1 is SGHAT, CDR2 FQNNGV, per germline. The CDR3 has 14 amino acids. V was pared by 5 bases and J by 2 bases, with 12 bases between. As DNA, the CDR3 is TGTGCCAGCAGCCCAGGCGGGGTAAACTATGGCTACACCTTC. Translated: CASSPGGVNYGYTF.

The chain carries TRBV21-1 and TRBJ1-6; the tabulated D call, TRBD1, remains unverified against the DNA. TRBV21-1 is given as a pseudogene. This CDR3 has 17 amino acids. Here the CDR3 reads CASSKEGRRDSGSPLHF. DNA of the CDR3: TGTGCCAGCAGCAAAGAGGGCCGCAGGGATTCTGGTTCACCCCTCCACTTT.

The chain is built from TRBV6-5 and TRBJ1-2; D is perhaps TRBD1 (6 bases). Trimming removed 2 bases from V and 8 bases from J, with 12 bases in between. The CDR3 covers 13 residues. CDR1 is MNHEY and CDR2 is SVGAGI in the germline V gene. The CDR3 region is CASSYGAGEGYTF. The CDR3 bases are TGTGCCAGCAGTTACGGGGCAGGGGAAGGCTACACCTTC.

V usage is TRBV10-2 and J usage is TRBJ2-1; D unresolved. Germline V gene data show CDR1 as WSHSY and CDR2 as SAAADI. This CDR3 is built from 10 residues. V was trimmed by 8 bases and J by 7 bases, leaving 6 bases between them. CDR3 sequence reads: CASSRNEQFF. The CDR3 coding sequence is TGCGCCAGCTCTCGTAATGAGCAGTTCTTC.

V gene TRBV11-3 combines with J gene TRBJ2-1, with 8 bases fitting TRBD1. The CDR3 has 15 residues. CDR1 SGHNT and CDR2 YENEEA come from the germline V gene. Trimming cost V 3 bases and J 4 bases; bases outside gene matches: 5. The CDR3 sequence is CASSFRQGKYNEQFF. CDR3 sequence (DNA): TGTGCCAGCAGCTTCAGACAGGGGAAGTACAATGAGCAGTTCTTC.

The gene calls are TRBV7-8 and TRBJ2-7; TRBD2 matches 10 bases. The CDR3 has 14 residues. The V gene's germline CDR1 is SGHVS and CDR2 FQNEAQ. V dropped 5 bases and J dropped 5; count of bases not matched to a gene: 6. The CDR3 here is CASSVGLAGDEQYF. The CDR3 nucleotides read TGTGCCAGCAGCGTGGGGCTAGCGGGGGACGAGCAGTACTTC.